This passage covers 16 T cell receptor beta chains from one sample sequenced in a study of blood T cell repertoires in COVID-19. The protocol was immunoSEQ multiplex PCR, while the TCRdb copy is restricted to in-frame clones and leaves out a portion. Among about 73,000 clones listed, 83% were seen once. Sequencing was carried out using peripheral blood. These receptors were taken from a man aged 50 to 60 with active COVID-19.

V and J are TRBV7-2 and TRBJ2-7; 12 bases are shared with TRBD2. With 5 bases clipped from V and 3 bases from J, the junction kept 2 bases outside the gene matches. Germline CDR1 and CDR2: SGHTA and FQGNSA. This CDR3 is 14 amino acids long. CDR3 bases: TGTGCCAGCAGCACGACTAGCGGGGGCTACGAGCAGTACTTC. Its translation is CASSTTSGGYEQYF.

The genes are TRBV5-4 and TRBJ2-7, with TRBD2 matching 10 bases. This CDR3 contains 14 residues. Germline V gene data show CDR1 as SGHNT and CDR2 as YYREEE (reference sequence). Unmatched junction bases numbered 5, after V lost 3 bases and J lost 5 bases. The CDR3 DNA reads TGTGCCAGCAGCTCCCTAGCGGGAGCCCACGAGCAGTACTTC. Its protein is CASSSLAGAHEQYF. Full variable domain (remainder filled in from reference TRBV5-4 and TRBJ2-7): ETGVTQSPTHLIKTRGQQVTLRCSSQSGHNTVSWYQQALGQGPQFIFQYYREEENGRGNFPPRFSGLQFPNYSSELNVNALELDDSALYLCASSSLAGAHEQYFGPGTRLTVT.

This chain connects TRBV5-6 to TRBJ2-3; no clear D gene. Per germline, CDR1 SGHDT and CDR2 YYEEEE. The CDR3 spans 14 residues. V lost 3 bases, J lost 1 base, and 9 bases lay in between. The CDR3 region has the DNA TGTGCCAGCAGCTCCCTCACGGGCACAGATACGCAGTATTTT. Translating gives CASSSLTGTDTQYF.

The genes are TRBV11-2 and TRBJ1-1; possibly TRBD1 for D (6 bases). The CDR3 is 15 residues long. The germline V gene has CDR1 SGHAT and CDR2 FQNNGV. V was cut by 1 base and J by 4 bases, with 13 bases left in between. CDR3 nucleotides: TGTGCCAGCAGCTTAGCACACAGGGTGGGCACTGAAGCTTTCTTT. It specifies CASSLAHRVGTEAFF. The whole variable domain, remainder taken from reference TRBV11-2 and TRBJ1-1, is EAGVAQSPRYKIIEKRQSVAFWCNPISGHATLYWYQQILGQGPKLLIQFQNNGVVDDSQLPKDRFSAERLKGVDSTLKIQPAKLEDSAVYLCASSLAHRVGTEAFFGQGTRLTVV.

The table lists this clone with a few counts. V is TRBV19 and J is TRBJ1-5; 9 bases match TRBD1. This CDR3 region has 16 residues. The V gene end was trimmed by 5 bases and the J gene end by 6 bases; junction bases not matched to a gene: 11. Germline CDR1 LNHDA, CDR2 SQIVND (reference sequence). The CDR3 region has the DNA TGTGCCAGTAGTCCCCCTCCGGGACAGGGAATTCAGCCCCAGCATTTT. This sequence encodes CASSPPPGQGIQPQHF.

The sample holds a few counts of this clone. The V gene is TRBV10-1, the J gene TRBJ2-2, with a tentative D call TRBD2 (5 bases). The CDR3 length is 12 residues. CDR1 and CDR2 from the germline V gene are WNHNN and SYGVQD (reference sequence). V was pared by 10 bases and J by 5 bases, with 11 bases between. The DNA for the CDR3 is TGCGCCACCGGGATGCCAACCGGGGAGCTGTTTTTT. Its protein is CATGMPTGELFF.

This clone was observed once. The rearrangement uses TRBV24-1 and TRBJ2-2; 10 nucleotides agree with TRBD1. Per germline, CDR1 KGHDR and CDR2 SFDVKD. The V and J ends lost 7 bases and 5 bases, in that order; junction bases with no gene match: 3. The CDR3 extends over 14 amino acids. The CDR3 sequence is CATRGQGGTGELFF. In DNA, the CDR3 is TGTGCCACCAGAGGACAGGGGGGAACCGGGGAGCTGTTTTTT.

This chain joins TRBV7-8 and TRBJ1-1, with a tentative D call TRBD1 (5 bases). In germline, CDR1 is SGHVS, CDR2 FQNEAQ. V was shortened by 1 base and J by 1 base, with 13 bases between the two germline ends. The CDR3 extends over 16 amino acids. The CDR3 spells CASSLGAAGPNTEAFF. As DNA, the CDR3 is TGTGCCAGCAGCTTAGGGGCTGCAGGGCCGAACACTGAAGCTTTCTTT.

This rearrangement joins TRBV9 to TRBJ2-5, with 12 bases aligning to TRBD2. This CDR3 has 16 amino acids. V shed 2 bases and J 1 base; nucleotides not matched to a gene: 3. CDR1 SGDLS and CDR2 YYNGEE come from the germline V gene. The CDR3 loop reads CASSVTSGRLQETQYF. Written as DNA, the CDR3 is TGTGCCAGCAGCGTCACTAGCGGGAGGCTCCAAGAGACCCAGTACTTC.

The V and J genes are TRBV27 and TRBJ2-1; TRBD1 matches at 7 bases. Germline V CDR1 and CDR2: MNHEY, SMNVEV (reference sequence). Trimming cost V 5 bases and J 3 bases; bases outside gene matches: 13. The CDR3 covers 17 residues. CDR3 protein: CASSPPAGTENYNEQFF. The CDR3, as DNA: TGTGCCAGCAGTCCACCCGCCGGGACAGAGAACTACAATGAGCAGTTCTTC.

This clone was found once. V is TRBV19 and J is TRBJ1-6; 9 bases map to TRBD1. The CDR3 length is 14 residues. Germline lookup yields CDR1 LNHDA and CDR2 SQIVND (reference sequence). J was trimmed by 7 bases and V by 4 bases; bases with no gene match: 2. As DNA, the CDR3 is TGTGCCAGTAGTACAGGACAGGGGAATTCACCCCTCCACTTT. Translation: CASSTGQGNSPLHF.

The chain carries TRBV4-1 and TRBJ2-5; 8 nucleotides match TRBD2. CDR3 length: 15 amino acids. V trimming: 0 bases; J trimming: 5 bases; junction bases outside the gene matches: 5. Germline loops: CDR1 MGHRA, CDR2 YSYEKL. In nucleotides, the CDR3 is TGCGCCAGCAGCCAAGATATGAGACTAGCGGAGACCCAGTACTTC. Protein sequence: CASSQDMRLAETQYF.

This chain joins TRBV5-1 and TRBJ2-1, with 9 bases aligning to TRBD1. The germline V gene encodes CDR1 SGHRS and CDR2 YFSETQ. Trimming took 6 bases from V and 4 from J; bases not matched to a gene: 8. There are 15 residues in the CDR3. CDR3 sequence reads: CASIPGTGSYNEQFF. Written as DNA, the CDR3 is TGCGCCAGCATCCCAGGGACAGGGTCTTACAATGAGCAGTTCTTC.

The V call is TRBV6-5, the J call TRBJ1-2; 10 positions agree with TRBD1. This CDR3 is built from 14 residues. The V gene end was trimmed by 5 bases and the J gene end by 5 bases; junction bases not matched to a gene: 5. The V gene's germline CDR1 is MNHEY and CDR2 SVGAGI. CDR3: CASSRTGGQYGYTF. The DNA for the CDR3 is TGTGCCAGCAGTAGGACAGGGGGGCAGTATGGCTACACCTTC.

V is TRBV18 and J is TRBJ2-1, with 10 bases lining up with TRBD1. Germline V lookup: CDR1 KGHSH, CDR2 LQKENI. This CDR3 spans 15 amino acids. After removal of 8 bases from V and 9 bases from J, the junction contained 13 bases not matched to a gene. The CDR3 sequence is CASRPGTGESSEQFF. CDR3 nucleotide sequence: TGTGCCAGCCGCCCCGGGACAGGGGAGTCGTCTGAGCAGTTCTTC.

This sequence joins TRBV20-1 and TRBJ1-5, with 7 nucleotides matching TRBD1. The CDR3 has 14 residues. Germline lookup yields CDR1 DFQATT and CDR2 SNEGSKA (reference sequence). The ends lost 3 bases at V and 0 bases at J; junction bases unmatched: 2. For the CDR3, the DNA is TGCAGTGCTAGTGGACAGGTTAGCAATCAGCCCCAGCATTTT. This encodes CSASGQVSNQPQHF.